The next 20 T cell receptor beta chains were all read from a single sample in a study of PD-L1 blockade in urothelial cancer. The repertoire was sequenced with immunoSEQ multiplex PCR; TCRdb's copy has only in-frame clones and lacks some. Of some 54,000 clones in the sample, over 75% were seen once. The sequencing here drew on PBMCs, taken around atezolizumab (anti-PD-L1) treatment. The receptor source for this set is a man aged 35 to 55 with urothelial cancer.

The chain uses TRBV18 and TRBJ2-2, with D maybe TRBD2 (7 bases). Germline values: CDR1 KGHSH, CDR2 LQKENI. Between the trimmed V and J ends, which lost 6 bases and 7 bases, there was a span of 18 bases. The CDR3 loop spans 15 amino acids. The CDR3 DNA is TGTGCCAGCTCCGTGGCGGGGGCGCTTGGCGGGGAGCTGTTTTTT. Translating gives CASSVAGALGGELFF.

The rearrangement uses TRBV5-1 and TRBJ2-3; D is possibly TRBD2 (5 bases). CDR1 and CDR2 (germline): SGHRS, YFSETQ. V gave up 4 bases and J gave up 0 bases, with 12 bases separating them. CDR3 length: 15 amino acids. CDR3 coding DNA: TGCGCCAGCAGCCCGAGGGCGTCTAGCACAGATACGCAGTATTTT. Translating it yields CASSPRASSTDTQYF.

The chain has TRBV28 and TRBJ1-2; no clear D gene. The CDR3 has 13 amino acids. V lost 3 bases and J 2 bases, leaving 7 bases between the germline ends. The germline V gene has CDR1 MDHEN and CDR2 SYDVKM. CDR3 DNA: TGTGCCAGCAGTTTCGGAGGGAACTATGGCTACACCTTC. Its protein is CASSFGGNYGYTF.

There are a few counts of this clone. This sequence joins TRBV10-1 and TRBJ2-3; 10 bases fit TRBD1. The CDR3 sequence is 13 residues long. Trimming at V came to 6 bases and at J to 9 bases, leaving 6 bases not matched to a gene. Germline loops: CDR1 WNHNN, CDR2 SYGVQD (reference sequence). Written as DNA, the CDR3 is TGCGCCAGCAGCGGGACAGGGGAAGGGACGCAGTATTTT. Its protein product is CASSGTGEGTQYF.

The rearrangement uses TRBV5-1 and TRBJ2-1, with 10 positions matching TRBD2. Losses at the gene ends were 4 bases for V and 0 bases for J; bases not matched to a gene: 4. Germline loops: CDR1 SGHRS, CDR2 YFSETQ. The CDR3 is 16 residues long. CDR3 protein: CASSPGLAPSYNEQFF. The CDR3 DNA is TGCGCCAGCAGCCCGGGACTAGCGCCCTCCTACAATGAGCAGTTCTTC.

The CDR3 spells CASSLTTSDEKLFF. The CDR3, as DNA: TGTGCCAGCAGCCTGACAACATCGGATGAAAAACTGTTTTTT. The chain employs TRBV2 and TRBJ1-4; unclear D gene. There are 14 residues in the CDR3. CDR1 is SNHLY and CDR2 is FYNNEI in the germline V gene. With 6 bases removed from V and 6 bases from J, the gap between germline ends came to 14 bases.

This clone has only a few counts. This chain connects TRBV9 to TRBJ1-1, with D perhaps matching TRBD1 (6 bases). The V end was cut by 4 bases, the J end by 0 bases, with 22 bases between. This CDR3 contains 18 residues. Germline lookup yields CDR1 SGDLS and CDR2 YYNGEE. CDR3 in amino acids: CASSPGTRGKEMNTEAFF. The CDR3 region has the DNA TGTGCCAGCAGCCCCGGCACCAGGGGAAAAGAAATGAACACTGAAGCTTTCTTT. The full variable domain, with the rest looked up from reference TRBV9 and TRBJ1-1, is DSGVTQTPKHLITATGQRVTLRCSPRSGDLSVYWYQQSLDQGLQFLIQYYNGEERAKGNILERFSAQQFPDLHSELNLSSLELGDSALYFCASSPGTRGKEMNTEAFFGQGTRLTVV.

The chain links TRBV13 to TRBJ1-1; no firm D call. Germline values: CDR1 PRHDT, CDR2 FYEKMQ (reference sequence). The CDR3 runs 14 residues. V was shortened by 3 bases and J by 2 bases, with 10 bases between the two germline ends. The CDR3 sequence is CASSFYGENTEAFF. The DNA for the CDR3 is TGTGCCAGCAGCTTCTACGGGGAAAACACTGAAGCTTTCTTT.

In this sample, this clone turned up a few times. This chain's CDR3 is CAWSVQSGTEAFF. The CDR3 bases are TGTGCCTGGAGTGTACAATCGGGCACTGAAGCTTTCTTT. The chain joins TRBV30 to TRBJ1-1, with no clear D. The germline V and J ends were trimmed by 0 bases and 4 bases, with 9 bases remaining between them. The CDR3 loop spans 13 amino acids. From germline, CDR1 is GTSNPN and CDR2 SVGIG (reference sequence).

The chain employs TRBV6-5 and TRBJ1-2; D is possibly TRBD1 (6 bases). The V end lost 2 bases, the J end lost 7 bases, and 11 bases lay between the germline ends. This CDR3 has 13 residues. Germline CDR1 reads MNHEY; CDR2 reads SVGAGI. The CDR3 sequence: CASSYAGGGGYTF. DNA of the CDR3: TGTGCCAGCAGTTACGCGGGGGGCGGTGGCTACACCTTC.

The rearrangement joins TRBV7-8 to TRBJ2-7, with TRBD2 matching over 10 bases. There are 12 residues in the CDR3. From germline, CDR1 is SGHVS and CDR2 FQNEAQ. The junction had 1 base not matched to a gene; V was cut back by 7 bases and J by 4 bases. CDR3 sequence: CASTTSGYEQYF. The CDR3 bases are TGTGCCAGCACGACTAGCGGGTACGAGCAGTACTTC.

This chain joins TRBV28 and TRBJ2-5, with 8 bases identical to TRBD1. The CDR3 length is 18 residues. Unmatched junction bases numbered 11, after V lost 2 bases and J lost 0 bases. CDR1 is MDHEN, CDR2 SYDVKM, per germline. This CDR3 reads CASSLTVGRTGHQETQYF. DNA of the CDR3: TGTGCCAGCAGTTTAACTGTCGGAAGGACAGGGCACCAAGAGACCCAGTACTTC.

V and J are TRBV7-3 and TRBJ1-1; possibly TRBD1 for D (5 bases). Trimming took 2 bases from V and 5 from J, leaving 12 bases between them. Germline-derived CDR1 and CDR2 are SGHTA and FQGTGA. This CDR3 has 14 residues. Here the CDR3 reads CASSLSGGGTEAFF. Written as DNA, the CDR3 is TGTGCCAGCAGCTTATCCGGGGGGGGTACTGAAGCTTTCTTT.

CDR3 nucleotide sequence: TGCGCCAGCAGCCAAGAAAGGTATGGGGAGGCGCCCGACCCCGATACGCAGTATTTT. Protein product: CASSQERYGEAPDPDTQYF. V gene TRBV4-1 combines with J gene TRBJ2-3; tentative D call: TRBD2 (6 bases). This CDR3 has 19 amino acids. The V and J ends lost 0 bases and 6 bases respectively, with 25 bases between them. Germline loops: CDR1 MGHRA, CDR2 YSYEKL.

The chain's CDR3 is CASSYDRAYEQYF. CDR3 DNA: TGTGCCAGCTCTTATGACAGGGCCTACGAGCAGTACTTC. This rearrangement joins TRBV18 to TRBJ2-7; 7 bases agree with TRBD1. The V gene end was trimmed by 6 bases and the J gene end by 2 bases; junction bases not matched to a gene: 4. The CDR3 is 13 amino acids. The V gene's germline CDR1 is KGHSH and CDR2 LQKENI. The full variable domain, its missing parts supplied by reference TRBV18 and TRBJ2-7, is NAGVMQNPRHLVRRRGQEARLRCSPMKGHSHVYWYRQLPEEGLKFMVYLQKENIIDESGMPKERFSAEFPKEGPSILRIQQVVRGDSAAYFCASSYDRAYEQYFGPGTRLTVT.

This clone was counted a few times. V is TRBV6-1 and J is TRBJ1-2; maybe TRBD1 (5 bases). There are 12 residues in the CDR3. Trimming left V 6 bases short and J 8 bases short, with 13 bases between. Per germline, CDR1 MNHNS and CDR2 SASEGT. The CDR3 loop is CASRGDGGGYTF. The CDR3 DNA sequence: TGTGCCAGCAGGGGCGACGGGGGGGGCTACACCTTC.

V and J are TRBV28 and TRBJ2-3, with 9 bases identical to TRBD2. This CDR3 is built from 21 residues. The germline gives CDR1 MDHEN, CDR2 SYDVKM. J gave up 0 bases and V 7 bases, and 23 bases lay outside the gene matches. The CDR3 reads CASTTVIVRREGRISTDTQYF. CDR3 DNA sequence: TGTGCCAGCACTACAGTTATCGTACGGCGGGAGGGCCGGATTAGCACAGATACGCAGTATTTT.

A note on this clone: This same CDR3 is encoded by further DNA sequences in the sample. This chain joins TRBV18 and TRBJ2-7; 8 bases are shared with TRBD1. This CDR3 region has 14 residues. J was trimmed by 1 base and V by 2 bases; bases with no gene match: 1. The V gene's germline CDR1 is KGHSH and CDR2 LQKENI. CDR3 nucleotides: TGTGCCAGCTCACCAGACAGGGGATCCTACGAGCAGTACTTC. Amino acid sequence: CASSPDRGSYEQYF.

The genes are TRBV6-5 and TRBJ2-4, with D perhaps TRBD1 (6 bases). The CDR3 runs 13 residues. V was pared by 11 bases and J by 6 bases, with 17 bases between. Germline CDR1 is MNHEY and CDR2 is SVGAGI. Written as DNA, the CDR3 is TGTGCCTCCTGGACAGCCGCTCGAAACATTCAGTACTTC. Protein sequence: CASWTAARNIQYF.

The chain recombines TRBV9 with TRBJ2-7; TRBD1 agrees at 10 bases. From germline, CDR1 is SGDLS and CDR2 YYNGEE. The CDR3 is made up of 16 amino acids. The V and J ends lost 3 bases and 2 bases, in that order; junction bases with no gene match: 8. This CDR3 is CASSEGRGTGAYEQYF. The DNA for the CDR3 is TGTGCCAGCAGCGAAGGTAGGGGGACAGGGGCCTACGAGCAGTACTTC.